Sequencing of this T cell receptor beta chain was carried out in a study of T-cell reconstitution after alpha-beta-depleted transplantation in children. The TCRbeta library incorporated unique molecular identifiers. MiXCR, applied by TCRdb to the PCR reads, yields one record per CDR3 protein. This repertoire shows 440,000 or so distinct CDR3 sequences, approximately 41% found once; its top ten account for approximately 30%. A word on this clonotype: Its antigen is as yet unknown.

This CDR3 is 16 amino acids long. Germline V gives CDR1 SEHNR, CDR2 FQNEAQ (reference sequence). V dropped 3 bases and J dropped 5 bases, with 17 bases sitting between them. The study's findings and limits: After transplant, at about two months, alpha-beta T cells were reportedly derived from several hundred expanded graft clones. Where some patients showed high TCRbeta diversity at day 60, it came from recipient T cells and thymic progenitors that had survived.

This sequence was found in a girl aged 2 to 10 with aplastic anemia, due to receive a stem cell transplant. The V and J genes are TRBV7-9 and TRBJ1-5; perhaps TRBD1 as D (5 bases). Sequencing used PBMCs, obtained before TCRalphabeta/CD19-depleted stem cell transplant. For the CDR3, the DNA is TGTGCCAGCAGCTTCTCGACGGGGGGGGGTCATCAGCCCCAGCATTTT. This gives the protein CASSFSTGGGHQPQHF.